The 3 T cell receptor beta chains below were found in one sample sequenced in a study of regulatory T cells in long-lasting Graves disease. Arm-PCR with iRepertoire HTBI primers amplified the CDR3 regions for these TCR beta libraries. From the multiplex PCR reads, TCRdb called clonotypes with MiXCR, one entry per CDR3 protein. The sample lists fewer than 400,000 distinct CDR3 sequences, about 18% occurring once. Time point here: newly diagnosed GD, antithyroid drugs for less than 3 months. Extracted PBMC RNA gave rise to the TCR library. The sequenced sample was peripheral blood mononuclear cells (PBMCs), obtained at new diagnosis, from a patient treated with antithyroid drugs. The receptors were sampled from a female donor with Graves disease.

This clonotype was recorded many times. V and J are TRBV12-3 or TRBV12-4 and TRBJ2-3, with TRBD2 matching over 13 bases. CDR3 length: 16 amino acids. The J segment lost 0 bases and the V segment lost 5 bases, leaving 2 bases of the junction unmatched. The CDR3 protein is CASSAGLAGSTDTQYF. The CDR3 DNA follows: TGTGCCAGCAGTGCGGGACTAGCGGGGAGCACAGATACGCAGTATTTT.

This clonotype has at least ten counts. CDR3 residues: CASSFATGPYEQYF. The CDR3 coding sequence is TGCGCCAGCAGCTTTGCGACAGGCCCCTACGAGCAGTACTTC. The chain is built from TRBV5-1 and TRBJ2-7, with D tentatively TRBD1 (6 bases). This CDR3 has 14 amino acids. Trimming pared 2 bases from V and 2 bases from J, leaving 11 bases between. Germline loops: CDR1 SGHRS, CDR2 YFSETQ.

This clonotype has a handful of counts. An end of the junction differs from the germline gene, which may be a read error. This rearrangement joins TRBV2 to TRBJ1-2; D unclear. The CDR3 totals 14 residues. Germline CDR1 SNHLY, CDR2 FYNNEI. Written as DNA, the CDR3 is TGTGCCAGCAGTGGTGGTGAGGGAGAGGGAGGCTACGCCTTC. This gives the protein CASSGGEGEGGYAF.